This T cell receptor beta chain was identified in a study of cytomegalovirus exposure and HLA in healthy donors. Study-level findings and limits: TCR beta chains associated with HLA were, in a later analysis, more clonally expanded than equally common others. No immune exposure information besides CMV serostatus was available.

PCR amplification relied on 60 Vbeta primers (plus 13 Jbeta primers). Method: immunoSEQ multiplex PCR; TCRdb's copy keeps in-frame clones and lacks some. The table records about 190,000 clones, 70% to 75% of them present only once. In regard to this clone: As yet, its antigen is unknown.

V shed 0 bases and J shed 0 bases, with 6 bases lying between them. This CDR3 spans 15 amino acids. Germline assignment: CDR1 LNHNV and CDR2 YYDKDF (reference sequence). The sequence derives from a man aged 25-45 years in good health and CMV-seropositive. The material sequenced was PBMCs. V is TRBV15 and J is TRBJ2-1; D is uncertain. DNA of the CDR3: TGTGCCACCAGCAGAGAGCGGTTCTCCTACAATGAGCAGTTCTTC. Its protein product is CATSRERFSYNEQFF.